These T cell receptor beta chains were read from a single sample in a study of patients and donors after allogeneic stem cell transplantation. TCRdb redid the calling of the RT-PCR reads with MiXCR, one entry per CDR3 protein. The sample lists roughly 140,000 distinct CDR3 sequences; over 35% were seen once. Sequenced: blood, either unsorted or a sorted T cell fraction (not recorded which). The origin of the receptors is a human donor who was either an allogeneic HSCT recipient or a stem cell or donor lymphocyte infusion donor (not recorded which). It is not recorded whose cells these are; they may come from a transplant donor. The CDR3 runs from the conserved cysteine through the conserved F or W. A D gene is named only where the DNA matches it firmly. Part of the rows lack a size; the others show once, few, many or a class for expanded clones.

clone_size	d_call	j_call	v_call	cdr3_nt	cdr3_aa
few	-	TRBJ1-4	TRBV4-3	TGCGCCAGCAGCCAAGAAGGTTCTTATAATGAAAAACTGTTTTTT	CASSQEGSYNEKLFF
-	-	TRBJ1-4	TRBV5-1	TGCGCCAGCAGCTTGTCCGGGGGAGCCCGAACTAATGAAAAACTGTTTTTT	CASSLSGGARTNEKLFF
-	-	TRBJ2-2	TRBV6-5	TGTGCCAGCAGTTCCACTGTGGGGGCCGGGGAGCTGTTTTTT	CASSSTVGAGELFF
-	TRBD1	TRBJ2-2	TRBV25-1	TGTGCCAGCAGTGCCCACAGGGGCACCGGGGAGCTGTTTTTT	CASSAHRGTGELFF
few	-	TRBJ1-2	TRBV6-5	TGTGCCAGCAGTTACTCCACAGGGAGCTCTGGCTACACCTTC	CASSYSTGSSGYTF
few	-	TRBJ1-1	TRBV7-9	TGTGCCAGCGGGTTACGGTCGGGGAGCACTGAAGCTTTCTTT	CASGLRSGSTEAFF
few	-	TRBJ2-3	TRBV28	TGTGCCAGCGGGGCATCGCGCACAGATACGCAGTATTTT	CASGASRTDTQYF
-	-	TRBJ1-1	TRBV7-2	TGTGCCAGCAGCTTGAGTCTTCGGGCTGAAGCTTTCTTT	CASSLSLRAEAFF
-	-	TRBJ2-3	TRBV12-3/TRBV12-4	TGTGCCAGCAGTTTATTTTCTTTCAACACAGATACGCAGTATTTT	CASSLFSFNTDTQYF
-	TRBD2	TRBJ2-2	TRBV5-5	TGTGCCAGCAGCCGCGTCACTAGCGAAGAGCTGTTTTTT	CASSRVTSEELFF
-	-	TRBJ1-2	TRBV28	TGTGCCAGCAGTCCTCCAGGACGTGGCTACACCTTC	CASSPPGRGYTF
few	-	TRBJ1-1	TRBV6-6	TGTGCCAGCAGTCTTTGGGACAAGAACACTGAAGCTTTCTTT	CASSLWDKNTEAFF
few	-	TRBJ1-1	TRBV7-9	TGTGCCAGCAGCCCAACCCTAAGGGCGGACACTGAAGCTTTCTTT	CASSPTLRADTEAFF
-	-	TRBJ1-1	TRBV10-3	TGTGCCACAAATAGCGGGGGACGCATGAACACTGAAGCTTTCTTT	CATNSGGRMNTEAFF
few	-	TRBJ1-6	TRBV4-2	TGTGCCAGCAGCCAAGAGTCAATTAAGGGACGTATGAATTCACCCCTCCACTTT	CASSQESIKGRMNSPLHF
few	TRBD1	TRBJ1-1	TRBV20-1	TGCAGTGCTAGGCACGGGACAGGGGAAGCTTTCTTT	CSARHGTGEAFF
-	-	TRBJ1-2	TRBV29-1	TGCAGCGTTGACCCCGGAGGTGATGGCTACACCTTC	CSVDPGGDGYTF
-	-	TRBJ1-4	TRBV9	TGTGCCAGCAGCGGGAGCCCCACAAGGGCTGGAGAAAAACTGTTTTTT	CASSGSPTRAGEKLFF
-	-	TRBJ1-6	TRBV6-2/TRBV6-3	TGTGCCAGCGGCTCGGACGGAAATTCACCCCTCCACTTT	CASGSDGNSPLHF
-	-	TRBJ1-5	TRBV20-1	TGCAGTGCTAGAGATGAGGGTCGGGGCAATCAGCCCCAGCATTTT	CSARDEGRGNQPQHF
few	-	TRBJ1-1	TRBV12-3/TRBV12-4	TGTGCCAGCAGTTTAAAGGTCTTCGCGACTGAAGCTTTCTTT	CASSLKVFATEAFF
-	TRBD1	TRBJ2-1	TRBV12-3/TRBV12-4	TGTGCCAGCAGCCATACCCAGGGGGCTACCTACAATGAGCAGTTCTTC	CASSHTQGATYNEQFF
-	TRBD1	TRBJ2-5	TRBV7-7	TGTGCTAGCAGCTCGGGACAGGGGGAGACCCAGTACTTC	CASSSGQGETQYF
-	-	TRBJ1-5	TRBV20-1	TGCAGTGCCCCCACAGGGATGACGCAGCCCCAGCATTTT	CSAPTGMTQPQHF
-	TRBD1	TRBJ1-1	TRBV7-2	TGTGCCAGCAGCTTCTGGGGGCCAGGGGGGAACACTGAAGCTTTCTTT	CASSFWGPGGNTEAFF
-	-	TRBJ2-7	TRBV6-5	TGTGCCAGCAGTTACTCCTCCGACGGAGGCTACGAGCAGTACTTC	CASSYSSDGGYEQYF
once	-	TRBJ2-5	TRBV14	TGTGCCAGCAGCCAAGAAGAGACCCAGTACTTC	CASSQEETQYF
few	-	TRBJ1-6	TRBV28	TGTGCCAGCAGCTCCGCGGCCAAGGCGGGAAATTCACCCCTCCACTTT	CASSSAAKAGNSPLHF
-	TRBD2	TRBJ2-1	TRBV10-3	TGTGCCATCAGTGAGAGGGGACTAGTTTCTCTCCTGATGAATGAGCAGTTCTTC	CAISERGLVSLLMNEQFF
-	TRBD1	TRBJ2-5	TRBV7-8	TGTGGCAGCAGCCCGCTACAGGGGGCAGAGACCCAGTACTTC	CGSSPLQGAETQYF
-	-	TRBJ2-2	TRBV25-1	TGTGCCAGCGTAACAGGGAACACCGGGGAGCTGTTTTTT	CASVTGNTGELFF
-	-	TRBJ2-2	TRBV30	TGTGCCTGGAGGGGACACTACACCGGGGAGCTGTTTTTT	CAWRGHYTGELFF
-	-	TRBJ1-1	TRBV6-5	TGTGCCAGCAGTTACTTCCAAAACACTGAAGCTTTCTTT	CASSYFQNTEAFF
-	TRBD2	TRBJ2-1	TRBV9	TGTGCCAGCAGCACCTTGCCAGCGGGGGGGCCCGGTGAGCAGTTCTTC	CASSTLPAGGPGEQFF
few	-	TRBJ1-2	TRBV12-3/TRBV12-4	TGTGCCAGCAGCAACCGCTTCTTTGGGTATGGCTACACCTTC	CASSNRFFGYGYTF
few	TRBD1	TRBJ1-4	TRBV28	TGTGCCAGCAGTTTACACCAGGGGGGGGATGAAAAACTGTTTTTT	CASSLHQGGDEKLFF
few	TRBD2	TRBJ2-1	TRBV7-2	TGTGCCAGCAGCTTAGATCTTAGCGGGGGCCTCTACAATGAGCAGTTCTTC	CASSLDLSGGLYNEQFF
-	-	TRBJ2-1	TRBV12-3/TRBV12-4	TGTGCCAGCAGTTCACAGGAAACTTTGTACAATGAGCAGTTCTTC	CASSSQETLYNEQFF
few	TRBD1	TRBJ1-2	TRBV6-5	TGTGCCAGCAGCCGAGTCCAGGGGGCCGGTGGCTATGGCTACACCTTC	CASSRVQGAGGYGYTF
many	-	TRBJ2-4	TRBV12-3/TRBV12-4	TGTGCCAGCAGTTTGTTTGGCGAAGCCAAAAACATTCAGTACTTC	CASSLFGEAKNIQYF
-	-	TRBJ1-5	TRBV20-1	TGCAGTGCTAGAGAGGTAGGGAGGGGAGGAGATCAGCCCCAGCATTTT	CSAREVGRGGDQPQHF
-	-	TRBJ1-6	TRBV4-1	TGCGCCAGCAGAACTCGACACTCAACTAATTCACCCCTCCACTTT	CASRTRHSTNSPLHF
-	-	TRBJ1-1	TRBV6-2/TRBV6-3	TGTGCCAGCAGTAAACAGGGACAAGAGAACACTGAAGCTTTCTTT	CASSKQGQENTEAFF
few	-	TRBJ2-7	TRBV12-3/TRBV12-4	TGTGCCAGCAGTCCCCGATACGAGCAGTACTTC	CASSPRYEQYF
-	TRBD2	TRBJ2-1	TRBV12-3/TRBV12-4	TGTGCCAGCAGTGACCCACTAGCGGGGGCTTACAATGAGCAGTTCTTC	CASSDPLAGAYNEQFF
many	-	TRBJ1-4	TRBV5-4	TGTGCCAGCAGCTCCACGGAGACAGGTCGGGAAAAACTGTTTTTT	CASSSTETGREKLFF
few	-	TRBJ1-3	TRBV7-2	TGTGCCAGCAGCCTAGTCAGCAGTCCCCGAAACACCATATATTTT	CASSLVSSPRNTIYF
few	-	TRBJ1-1	TRBV24-1	TGTGCCACCAGTGATTTGCAGGGGAACACTGAAGCTTTCTTT	CATSDLQGNTEAFF
-	TRBD2	TRBJ2-1	TRBV7-3	TGTGCCAGCAGCTTAGTACTAGCGGTCAACAATGAGCAGTTCTTC	CASSLVLAVNNEQFF
-	-	TRBJ2-3	TRBV7-7	TGTGCTAGCAGCTTAGGGTCGGGTAGCGTGAGCACAGATACGCAGTATTTT	CASSLGSGSVSTDTQYF
few	TRBD1	TRBJ1-2	TRBV5-1	TGCGCCAGCAGCCCGACAGGGGGTCAATATGGCTACACCTTC	CASSPTGGQYGYTF
once	-	TRBJ1-1	TRBV6-2/TRBV6-3	TGTGCCAGCAGTCACTCGGGGGGGTCAAGTGAAGCTTTCTTT	CASSHSGGSSEAFF
-	-	TRBJ1-1	TRBV9	TGTGCCAGCAGCGTAGTCCACGGGCTGAACACTGAAGCTTTCTTT	CASSVVHGLNTEAFF